The 20 T cell receptor beta chains listed next were all sequenced from one sample in a study of cytomegalovirus exposure and HLA in healthy donors. The PCR used 60 Vbeta and 13 Jbeta primers. The table came from immunoSEQ multiplex PCR; TCRdb's copy has only in-frame clones and leaves some out. The table has about 170,000 clones, around 79% seen once. The sequenced material came from PBMCs. All receptors derive from a woman aged 45-65 years in good health and CMV-seropositive.

The V gene is TRBV6-5, the J gene TRBJ2-7; TRBD1 matches 11 bases. This CDR3 region has 14 residues. From germline, CDR1 is MNHEY and CDR2 SVGAGI. V gave up 7 bases and J gave up 7 bases; unmatched junction bases: 9. The CDR3 is CASTKGQGGREQYF. CDR3 coding DNA: TGTGCCAGCACCAAGGGACAGGGGGGTCGGGAGCAGTACTTC.

The rearrangement joins TRBV6-1 to TRBJ1-4; TRBD1 agrees at 7 bases. Germline V lookup: CDR1 MNHNS, CDR2 SASEGT. CDR3 length equals 16 residues. V was pared by 0 bases and J by 4 bases, with 5 bases of the junction left unmatched. CDR3 bases: TGTGCCAGCAGTGAAGCGCAGGGGGTCTTTAATGAAAAACTGTTTTTT. Protein sequence: CASSEAQGVFNEKLFF.

J is TRBJ2-1 and V is TRBV2; D may be TRBD2 (6 bases). This CDR3 contains 15 residues. Trimming took 2 bases from V and 1 from J, leaving 9 bases between them. Germline assignment: CDR1 SNHLY and CDR2 FYNNEI. CDR3 sequence reads: CASSETGTSYNEQFF. The CDR3, as DNA: TGTGCCAGCAGTGAAACGGGGACTTCCTACAATGAGCAGTTCTTC.

V and J are TRBV4-3 and TRBJ2-1; TRBD2 might be the D (7 bases). Germline CDR1 and CDR2: LGHNA and YSLEER. V dropped 5 bases and J dropped 0 bases, with 23 bases sitting between them. The CDR3 extends over 19 amino acids. The CDR3 sequence: CASSKGGGFREISYNEQFF. CDR3 nucleotides: TGCGCCAGCAGCAAGGGGGGGGGATTCCGGGAGATCTCCTACAATGAGCAGTTCTTC.

The genes are TRBV11-2 and TRBJ2-4; tentative D call: TRBD1 (6 bases). The CDR3 spans 14 residues. V shed 3 bases and J shed 8 bases, with 14 bases lying between them. Germline V gene lookup returns CDR1 SGHAT and CDR2 FQNNGV. CDR3 sequence reads: CASSFNRVRDIQYF. CDR3 DNA: TGTGCCAGCAGCTTTAACAGGGTTCGGGACATTCAGTACTTC.

V gene TRBV5-4 combines with J gene TRBJ2-3; TRBD2 aligns across 11 bases. V shed 8 bases and J 2 bases; nucleotides not matched to a gene: 7. The CDR3 is 15 amino acids. Germline CDR1 SGHNT, CDR2 YYREEE (reference sequence). CDR3: CASGEGLADTDTQYF. The CDR3 coding sequence is TGTGCCAGTGGGGAGGGACTAGCGGACACAGATACGCAGTATTTT.

The rearrangement joins TRBV19 to TRBJ1-5; 12 bases fit TRBD1. CDR1 is LNHDA, CDR2 SQIVND, per germline (reference sequence). The ends lost 6 bases at V and 0 bases at J; junction bases unmatched: 6. The CDR3 runs to 17 residues. The DNA for the CDR3 is TGTGCCAGTAGAGGCCGGGACAGGGGGCTTAGCAATCAGCCCCAGCATTTT. It yields the protein CASRGRDRGLSNQPQHF.

The CDR3 region is CASSLVGPDGYTF. For the CDR3, the DNA is TGTGCCAGCAGCTTAGTTGGCCCCGATGGCTACACCTTC. V usage is TRBV7-9 and J usage is TRBJ1-2; unclear D gene. Germline V CDR1 and CDR2: SEHNR, FQNEAQ (reference sequence). The CDR3 is made up of 13 amino acids. Trimming took off 1 base at V and 6 bases at J, with 9 bases between the two ends.

This clone showed up just a few times. This chain uses TRBV5-5 with TRBJ2-7, with 9 nucleotides matching TRBD1. The CDR3 spans 15 residues. Trimming at V came to 4 bases and at J to 6 bases, leaving 11 bases not matched to a gene. In germline, CDR1 is SGHKS, CDR2 YYEKEE (reference sequence). The CDR3 loop is CASSRDRDRVREQYF. For the CDR3, the DNA is TGTGCCAGCAGCAGGGATCGGGACAGGGTGCGCGAGCAGTACTTC.

In this sample, this clone turned up once. The genes are TRBV27 and TRBJ2-3; D is possibly TRBD2 (6 bases). V was trimmed by 4 bases and J by 2 bases, leaving 10 bases between them. In germline, CDR1 is MNHEY, CDR2 SMNVEV (reference sequence). There are 14 residues in the CDR3. CDR3 amino acids: CASSSGLLTDTQYF. CDR3 DNA: TGTGCCAGCAGTTCGGGACTTCTCACAGATACGCAGTATTTT.

The rearrangement joins TRBV11-2 to TRBJ2-2; TRBD1 matches at 8 bases. V trimming: 7 bases; J trimming: 7 bases; junction bases outside the gene matches: 5. Germline-derived CDR1 and CDR2 are SGHAT and FQNNGV. This CDR3 comprises 13 residues. The CDR3 is CASTRGQVGELFF. In DNA, the CDR3 is TGTGCCAGCACCAGGGGGCAGGTCGGGGAGCTGTTTTTT.

This clone appeared a single time. The chain is built from TRBV7-6 and TRBJ2-5, with TRBD2 identical over 7 bases. With 1 base clipped from V and 1 base from J, the junction kept 3 bases outside the gene matches. CDR1 and CDR2 from the germline V gene are SGHVS and FNYEAQ. The length of the CDR3 is 15 residues. CDR3 loop: CASSLVASGQETQYF. DNA of the CDR3: TGTGCCAGCAGCTTAGTGGCTAGCGGCCAAGAGACCCAGTACTTC.

V usage is TRBV2 and J usage is TRBJ1-1, with TRBD1 matching over 7 bases. V was pared by 5 bases and J by 0 bases, with 9 bases of the junction left unmatched. The CDR3 has 16 amino acids. The germline V gene has CDR1 SNHLY and CDR2 FYNNEI. In DNA form, the CDR3 reads TGTGCCAGCAGTTTTAGCGCAGGGGGTTTGAACACTGAAGCTTTCTTT. As protein: CASSFSAGGLNTEAFF. Full variable domain (rest looked up from reference TRBV2 and TRBJ1-1): EPEVTQTPSHQVTQMGQEVILRCVPISNHLYFYWYRQILGQKVEFLVSFYNNEISEKSEIFDDQFSVERPDGSNFTLKIRSTKLEDSAMYFCASSFSAGGLNTEAFFGQGTRLTVV.

The gene calls are TRBV30 and TRBJ1-3; 7 bases line up with TRBD1. Per the germline V gene, CDR1 is GTSNPN and CDR2 is SVGIG (reference sequence). V lost 3 bases to trimming and J lost 4 bases; unmatched junction nucleotides: 21. This CDR3 comprises 19 residues. CDR3 in amino acids: CAWRTGRPAYFSSGNTIYF. The CDR3 coding sequence is TGTGCCTGGAGGACAGGGCGGCCGGCGTATTTTTCTTCAGGAAACACCATATATTTT.

The chain is built from TRBV7-2 and TRBJ2-5; TRBD1 aligns across 9 bases. Germline loops: CDR1 SGHTA, CDR2 FQGNSA. The CDR3 runs 14 residues. J gave up 8 bases and V 5 bases, and 9 bases lay outside the gene matches. CDR3 sequence reads: CASSPPGGQGTQYF. The CDR3 DNA reads as TGTGCCAGCAGCCCCCCTGGGGGACAGGGTACCCAGTACTTC.

This clone has just a few counts. Here the CDR3 reads CASSILAGGQETQYF. CDR3 in DNA: TGTGCCAGCAGTATACTAGCGGGAGGCCAAGAGACCCAGTACTTC. The chain employs TRBV2 and TRBJ2-5, with 12 bases that match TRBD2. With V trimmed by 5 bases and J by 1 base, 2 bases remained unmatched. The V gene's germline CDR1 is SNHLY and CDR2 FYNNEI. The CDR3 is 15 residues long.

V usage is TRBV6-1 and J usage is TRBJ1-5, with D unresolved. V lost 4 bases and J 3 bases, leaving 10 bases between the germline ends. Germline assignment: CDR1 MNHNS and CDR2 SASEGT. The CDR3 runs 14 residues. CDR3 amino acids: CASSVLGLNQPQHF. The CDR3 DNA reads TGTGCCAGCAGTGTCCTGGGCCTCAATCAGCCCCAGCATTTT.

The V and J genes are TRBV19 and TRBJ1-1, with TRBD1 identical over 8 bases. V trimming: 0 bases; J trimming: 8 bases; junction bases outside the gene matches: 2. The CDR3 is 13 amino acids. Germline-derived CDR1 and CDR2 are LNHDA and SQIVND (reference sequence). DNA for the CDR3: TGTGCCAGTAGTATAGAGAGGACAGGGGAAGCTTTCTTT. Encoded protein: CASSIERTGEAFF.

The chain has TRBV7-9 and TRBJ1-2, with D perhaps matching TRBD1 (5 bases). The ends were cut back, 0 bases at V and 8 bases at J, with 10 bases in the middle. CDR1 SEHNR and CDR2 FQNEAQ come from the germline V gene (reference sequence). This CDR3 is 13 amino acids long. CDR3: CASSLAGQRGYTF. CDR3 in DNA: TGTGCCAGCAGCTTAGCGGGGCAGAGGGGCTACACCTTC.

The chain is built from TRBV7-2 and TRBJ1-1; D remains unclear. V lost 5 bases, J lost 1 base, and 8 bases lay in between. Germline assignment: CDR1 SGHTA and CDR2 FQGNSA. The CDR3 has 13 residues. The CDR3: CASSPLPNTEAFF. The CDR3 coding sequence is TGTGCCAGCAGCCCCCTTCCGAACACTGAAGCTTTCTTT.